The T cell receptor beta chain under discussion was sequenced for a study of shared clonotypes between healthy human individuals. For this clone: Its antigen is not known.

Study findings and constraints: Memory subsets had estimated richness that was generally smaller than that of naive subsets. It was the non-shared clonotypes that had lower generation probabilities than clonotypes shared by all four donors. Despite large depth, sorted-subset datasets appeared incompletely sequenced.

Clones were read by immunoSEQ multiplex PCR, and TCRdb kept only the in-frame ones, dropping some. The data contain approximately 2,200,000 clones, 93% of them seen just once; the ten biggest clones take up under 2%. Only CD45RO-negative cells positively selected for CCR7 counted as naive CD8 cells, so terminally differentiated effector memory CD45RA+ cells were excluded. The ends lost 4 bases at V and 4 bases at J; junction bases unmatched: 8. CDR3 length: 15 amino acids. The germline gives CDR1 SEHNR, CDR2 FQNEAQ (reference sequence). This clonotype was obtained from a man younger than 35 in good health. Some clones in this sample may be carry-over from other donors' samples. The specimen was naive CD8+ T cells from PBMCs. The V gene is TRBV7-9, the J gene TRBJ2-5; 8 bases line up with TRBD1. The CDR3 coding sequence is TGTGCCAGCAGCTCCTTACAGGGGGAACTAGAGACCCAGTACTTC. Translated, it gives CASSSLQGELETQYF. Complete variable domain (other parts from reference TRBV7-9 and TRBJ2-5): DTGVSQNPRHKITKRGQNVTFRCDPISEHNRLYWYRQTLGQGPEFLTYFQNEAQLEKSRLLSDRFSAERPKGSFSTLEIQRTEQGDSAMYLCASSSLQGELETQYFGPGTRLLVL.